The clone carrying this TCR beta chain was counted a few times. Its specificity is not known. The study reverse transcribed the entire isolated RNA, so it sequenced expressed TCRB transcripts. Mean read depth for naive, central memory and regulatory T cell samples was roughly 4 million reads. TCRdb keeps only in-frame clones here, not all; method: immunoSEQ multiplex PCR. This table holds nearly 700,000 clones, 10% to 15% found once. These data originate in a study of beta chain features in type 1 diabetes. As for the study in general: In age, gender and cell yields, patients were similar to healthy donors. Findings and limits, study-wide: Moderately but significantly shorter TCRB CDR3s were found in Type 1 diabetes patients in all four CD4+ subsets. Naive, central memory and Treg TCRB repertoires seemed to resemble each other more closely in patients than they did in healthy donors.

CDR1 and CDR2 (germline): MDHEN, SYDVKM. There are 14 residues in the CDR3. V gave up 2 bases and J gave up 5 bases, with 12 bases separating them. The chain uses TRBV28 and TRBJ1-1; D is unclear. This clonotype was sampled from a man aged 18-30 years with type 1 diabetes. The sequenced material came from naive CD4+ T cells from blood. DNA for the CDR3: TGTGCCAGCAGTTTAGTGAACGAGTGGACTGAAGCTTTCTTT. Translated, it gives CASSLVNEWTEAFF.